This T cell receptor beta chain is from a study of blood T cells in healthy people across ages. A second PCR of roughly 7 to 11 cycles used a sample-barcoded 5' primer and a J-beta primer mix. Via MiXCR, TCRdb re-called the 5' RACE reads, giving one row per CDR3 protein. This table holds roughly 1,000,000 distinct CDR3 sequences, approximately 25% found once. Extraction yielded at least 6 micrograms of total RNA per sample. This clonotype was seen ten or more times. Antigen unknown. General observations from the study: Donor CMV infection status was unknown, possibly confounding age-related changes in expanded clonotypes. A roughly linear fall in TCR beta diversity per million T cells was seen with increasing age.

These data were also reused for a study on T cells of mothers and their children. That source adds: It was through the M1S primer of the second PCR that sample barcodes and 2-4 random nucleotides were added.

The receptor comes from a girl aged 2-9 years in good health. Sequencing was carried out using blood.

CDR3 in DNA: TGTGCCAGCAGGGACAGCACAGATACGCAGTATTTT. Amino acids: CASRDSTDTQYF. This chain joins TRBV6-5 and TRBJ2-3, with D unclear. Germline-derived CDR1 and CDR2 are MNHEY and SVGAGI. The ends were cut back, 6 bases at V and 0 bases at J, with 4 bases in the middle. There are 12 residues in the CDR3.